This T cell receptor (beta chain) was sequenced in a study of control samples from healthy donors and cancer patients. Produced via immunoSEQ multiplex PCR; TCRdb's table is partial and in-frame only. This table holds some 90,000 clones, approximately 91% found once. V was clipped by 1 base and J by 4 bases, with 11 bases between them. Germline lookup yields CDR1 LGHNT and CDR2 FRNRAP. The CDR3 loop spans 14 amino acids. The chain couples TRBV12-5 to TRBJ2-7; D might be TRBD1 (5 bases). The TCR originated in a woman aged 55-69 years in good health. Material for sequencing was blood. The CDR3 region is CASGLGSDSYEQYF. CDR3 nucleotides: TGTGCTAGTGGTTTGGGATCCGACAGTTACGAGCAGTACTTC.